This TCR beta chain was observed in a study of blood T cells in healthy people across ages. Notes on the study in general: Roughly linear declines in TCR beta diversity per million T cells occurred with age.

Details on this clonotype: Its target is not known.

CDR1 and CDR2 (germline): SGHKS, YYEKEE (reference sequence). The CDR3 has 15 residues. The V gene end was trimmed by 4 bases and the J gene end by 7 bases; junction bases not matched to a gene: 9. For the second PCR, which ran for about 7 to 11 cycles, a sample-barcoded 5' primer and a J-beta primer mix were used. One entry per CDR3 protein results from TCRdb running MiXCR on the 5' RACE reads. This table holds roughly 700,000 distinct CDR3 sequences, around 45% found once. The J gene is TRBJ2-4, the V gene TRBV5-5; 9 positions agree with TRBD1. Sequencing used blood. This TCR was sampled from a woman aged 55-69 years in good health. DNA for the CDR3: TGTGCCAGCAGCCCCTCCCCGGGACAGGGCAACATTCAGTACTTC. It translates to CASSPSPGQGNIQYF. The whole variable domain, remainder taken from reference TRBV5-5 and TRBJ2-4, is DAGVTQSPTHLIKTRGQQVTLRCSPISGHKSVSWYQQVLGQGPQFIFQYYEKEERGRGNFPDRFSARQFPNYSSELNVNALLLGDSALYLCASSPSPGQGNIQYFGAGTRLSVL.